This TCR beta chain was observed in a study of T cells in Graves' hyperthyroidism and ophthalmopathy. Whole-study context: Before any treatment, at initial diagnosis, peripheral blood was collected.

The CDR3 runs to 15 residues. V was shortened by 1 base and J by 4 bases, with 13 bases between the two germline ends. This clonotype occurred a few times. Using RNA transcripts as the source, TCR beta CDR3 regions were amplified. The HTBI set primed first-round TCR CDR3 RT-PCR. TCRdb passed the multiplex PCR reads through MiXCR, listing each CDR3 protein once. The sample has a few hundred thousand distinct CDR3 sequences, 18% seen once. The sample comprised blood. The clonotype originates from a woman aged 45-65 years with Graves' hyperthyroidism. The gene calls are TRBV12-3 or TRBV12-4 and TRBJ1-2; possible D gene TRBD1, 5 bases. CDR3: CASSLEGPSVYGYTF. The CDR3 bases are TGTGCCAGCAGTTTAGAGGGGCCCTCGGTCTATGGCTACACCTTC.